The clone carrying this T cell receptor (beta chain) was counted a few times. Its specificity is not known. This specimen belongs to a study of blood T cells in healthy people across ages. Regarding the study as a whole: Strongly correlated with naive T cell percentage was TCR beta diversity. Naive CD4+ cells and diversity were both higher in long-lived donors than in aged donors. A roughly linear fall in TCR beta diversity per million T cells was seen with increasing age.

A second PCR, run for 7 to 11 cycles, used a sample-barcoded 5' primer plus a J-beta primer mix. Every sample produced at least 3 million CDR3-containing paired-end reads. Each CDR3 protein is one row after TCRdb ran MiXCR on the 5' RACE reads. Here the sample spans some 1,500,000 distinct CDR3 sequences, under 55% being singletons. Trimming pared 0 bases from V and 9 bases from J, leaving 13 bases between. The CDR3 runs to 14 residues. Germline V gene data show CDR1 as LGHNA and CDR2 as YNFKEQ. V gene TRBV4-2 combines with J gene TRBJ2-3; D is perhaps TRBD1 (5 bases). The sequenced sample consisted of blood. This receptor was taken from a young woman in good health. The CDR3 spells CASSQDFRAGTQYF. CDR3 sequence (DNA): TGTGCCAGCAGCCAAGATTTTAGGGCAGGGACGCAGTATTTT.